These T cell receptor beta chains were read from a single sample in a study of blood T cell repertoires in COVID-19. Data came from immunoSEQ multiplex PCR; TCRdb stores just in-frame clones and leaves some out. The sample has under 300,000 clones, about 86% seen once; the top ten hold around 12%. Specimen: peripheral blood. These receptors originate from a woman aged 65 to 85 with COVID-19, enrolled during active disease. Both conserved end residues are part of each CDR3. The D gene is left open where the match is weak. The size of a clone is reported for some rows only, either as once, few or many, or as a class for expanded clones.

v_call	clone_size	j_call	d_call	cdr3_nt	cdr3_aa
TRBV28	.	TRBJ2-3	.	TGTGCCAGCAGACCTAGTAGACATACGCAGTATTTT	CASRPSRHTQYF
TRBV25-1	.	TRBJ1-1	.	TGTGCCAGCAGTATCGACAGAGAGAACACTGAAGCTTTCTTT	CASSIDRENTEAFF
TRBV30	.	TRBJ1-2	.	TGTGCCTGGAGTTCGCAGGGAGGTGGCTACACCTTC	CAWSSQGGGYTF
TRBV2	.	TRBJ2-5	TRBD1	TGTGCCAGCAGACCTTTTCACCGGGACAGGGGTCAAGAGACCCAGTACTTC	CASRPFHRDRGQETQYF
TRBV10-3	.	TRBJ2-1	TRBD2	TGTGCCATCAGTGAGTCTAGCGGGGGCGATGAGCAGTTCTTC	CAISESSGGDEQFF
TRBV6-6	.	TRBJ1-1	.	TGTGCCAGCATCAGACAGCATGAAGCTTTCTTT	CASIRQHEAFF
TRBV25-1	.	TRBJ2-1	.	TGTGCCAGCAATACAGGTTCCAATGAGCAGTTCTTC	CASNTGSNEQFF
TRBV2	.	TRBJ1-6	TRBD1	TGTGCCAGCAGCAGGGGGCTTAATTCACCCCTCCACTTT	CASSRGLNSPLHF
TRBV4-2	.	TRBJ2-3	TRBD1	TGTGCCAGCAGCCAAGATTACGACAGGGTTGGGGATACGCAGTATTTT	CASSQDYDRVGDTQYF
TRBV24-1	.	TRBJ2-1	TRBD2	TGTGCCACCAGTGACTCTGGACTAGCGGGGGTAAATGAGCAGTTCTTC	CATSDSGLAGVNEQFF
TRBV7-8	.	TRBJ2-7	.	TGTGCCAGCAGCTTCGAACAGGGCTCCTACGAGCAGTACTTC	CASSFEQGSYEQYF
TRBV7-2	.	TRBJ2-5	TRBD2	TGTGCCAGCAGCCCCCGGGCGGGGGGGTTAGAGACCCAGTACTTC	CASSPRAGGLETQYF
TRBV5-1	few	TRBJ2-1	TRBD1	TGCGCCAGCAGCTCCCCGGGACAGGCCTACAATGAGCAGTTCTTC	CASSSPGQAYNEQFF
TRBV11-2	.	TRBJ1-1	.	TGTGCCAGCAGCTTACAGGGGCCCGTGAACACTGAAGCTTTCTTT	CASSLQGPVNTEAFF
TRBV21-1	.	TRBJ1-1	.	TGTGCCAGCAGCAAAGAGACTCAAGGAGTCACTGAAGCTTTCTTT	CASSKETQGVTEAFF
TRBV25-1	.	TRBJ1-5	TRBD1	TGTGCCAGCAGCCCGACAGGGAGAAACAATCAGCCCCAGCATTTT	CASSPTGRNNQPQHF
TRBV19	.	TRBJ2-6	TRBD1	TGTGCCAGTAGTATTTGGGACAGGGGATCTGGGGCCAACGTCCTGACTTTC	CASSIWDRGSGANVLTF
TRBV27	.	TRBJ2-3	.	TGTGCCAGCAGCCCTCTACAGGCGTCCCATACGCAGTATTTT	CASSPLQASHTQYF
TRBV29-1	.	TRBJ1-5	TRBD1	TGCAGCGCCGTAGACCCAGGGGGCGACCAGCCCCAGCATTTT	CSAVDPGGDQPQHF
TRBV6-5	.	TRBJ1-3	TRBD1	TGTGCCAGCAGTTACGGGACAGGAAGCTCTGGAAACACCATATATTTT	CASSYGTGSSGNTIYF
TRBV6-5	.	TRBJ1-1	.	TGTGCCAGCAGGGGAAGGCAGGGAGGTCGGACTGAAGCTTTCTTT	CASRGRQGGRTEAFF
TRBV30	.	TRBJ1-2	.	TGTGCCTGGAGTGAGCCATACGCCTCTTTTGGGGGGGCAAGAGAAGGCTACACCTTC	CAWSEPYASFGGAREGYTF
TRBV7-9	few	TRBJ2-7	.	TGTGCCAGCAGCTTATCGCAGTCCTACGAGCAGTACTTC	CASSLSQSYEQYF
TRBV28	.	TRBJ1-1	.	TGTGCCAGCAGTTTGCCCAGTGAAGCTTTCTTT	CASSLPSEAFF
TRBV6-6	.	TRBJ1-1	TRBD1	TGTGCCAGCAGTTTCCGACAGGGCTCGAACACTGAAGCTTTCTTT	CASSFRQGSNTEAFF
TRBV30	few	TRBJ1-6	.	TGTGCCTGGAGTGTCGACCAGGTGTATAATTCACCCCTCCACTTT	CAWSVDQVYNSPLHF
TRBV18	.	TRBJ2-3	TRBD1	TGTGCCAGCTCACCCCAGACAGGGGGCGCGGATACGCAGTATTTT	CASSPQTGGADTQYF
TRBV7-9	.	TRBJ2-2	TRBD2	TGTGCCAGCAGCTTGACGGGGGGGCCCTCCGGGGAGCTGTTTTTT	CASSLTGGPSGELFF
TRBV28	once	TRBJ1-1	.	TGTGCCAGCCCGGGAGAGGGAATAAACACTGAAGCTTTCTTT	CASPGEGINTEAFF
TRBV5-5	.	TRBJ2-5	TRBD2	TGTGCCAGCCTCTCCTTAGCGGGGAGCTACCAAGAGACCCAGTACTTC	CASLSLAGSYQETQYF
TRBV5-1	.	TRBJ2-1	.	TGCGCCAGCAGCTTTTTATCGGACAATGAGCAGTTCTTC	CASSFLSDNEQFF
TRBV24-1	once	TRBJ2-1	.	TGTGCCACCAGTGATCCTAGGGGGATAGCGAATGAGCAGTTCTTC	CATSDPRGIANEQFF
TRBV29-1	.	TRBJ1-2	.	TGCAGCGTTGCCCCCAGTGCTCAATATGGCTACACCTTC	CSVAPSAQYGYTF
TRBV5-4	once	TRBJ2-5	TRBD2	TGTGCCAGCAGCCCTAGCGGGGGGGCCATGGAGACCCAGTACTTC	CASSPSGGAMETQYF
TRBV18	.	TRBJ2-3	TRBD1	TGTGCCAGCTCTCCCGGGACAGGGCCAGATACGCAGTATTTT	CASSPGTGPDTQYF
TRBV9	.	TRBJ1-3	.	TGTGCCAGCAGCGCGTTACAGGGCCTCTCTGGAAACACCATATATTTT	CASSALQGLSGNTIYF
TRBV7-9	.	TRBJ1-3	.	TGTGCCAGCAGCGGAAACAGGCTCCTCTCTGGAAACACCATATATTTT	CASSGNRLLSGNTIYF
TRBV5-4	once	TRBJ2-1	.	TGTGCCAGCAGCTTCTCCGGGGTCAATGAGCAGTTCTTC	CASSFSGVNEQFF
TRBV19	.	TRBJ2-7	TRBD2	TGTGCCAGTAGTATGACTAGCGGGAGCAGCTCCTACGAGCAGTACTTC	CASSMTSGSSSYEQYF
TRBV5-1	.	TRBJ2-5	.	TGCGCCAGCAGCTTGATGCGGGGAGTGGAAGAGACCCAGTACTTC	CASSLMRGVEETQYF
TRBV19	once	TRBJ2-3	TRBD1	TGTGCCAGTAGTCCGGACAGGAGTATCCCAGATACGCAGTATTTT	CASSPDRSIPDTQYF
TRBV5-1	.	TRBJ2-3	TRBD2	TGCGCCAGCAGCCCCGGGACTAGCGGGGGGACTAGCACAGATACGCAGTATTTT	CASSPGTSGGTSTDTQYF
TRBV24-1	.	TRBJ1-2	.	TGTGCCACCAGTGATTCCGGGGGGCGCTTGGGGAGAGGCTACACCTTC	CATSDSGGRLGRGYTF
TRBV5-1	.	TRBJ1-1	TRBD1	TGCGCCAGCAGCCAGGGACAGGTGTCCACTGAAGCTTTCTTT	CASSQGQVSTEAFF
TRBV5-6	.	TRBJ1-2	TRBD1	TGTGCCAGCAGACGGACGGGACAGGGGGCGCATGGCTACACCTTC	CASRRTGQGAHGYTF
TRBV3-1/TRBV3-2	.	TRBJ1-2	.	TGTGCCAGCAGCCAAGGGCAGGGAACGTGGGGCTACACCTTC	CASSQGQGTWGYTF
TRBV30	.	TRBJ2-7	TRBD1	TGTGCCTGGGACCCCGAGGGGGCGGCTAGGTCCTACGAGCAGTACTTC	CAWDPEGAARSYEQYF
TRBV20-1	.	TRBJ1-1	.	TGCAGTGCTAGTCCCCAGGACAGTCCGAACACTGAAGCTTTCTTT	CSASPQDSPNTEAFF
TRBV11-2	.	TRBJ2-1	TRBD2	TGTGCCAGCAGCTTAAGGCCCAGCGGGGGGGCCGCCTACAATGAGCAGTTCTTC	CASSLRPSGGAAYNEQFF
TRBV7-2	.	TRBJ2-7	.	TGTGCCAGCAGCTTATGGTCACAGGGCAACGAGCAGTACTTC	CASSLWSQGNEQYF
TRBV24-1	.	TRBJ2-3	TRBD1	TGTGCCACCAGTGACCCAAGACAGGGTCCAAATACGCAGTATTTT	CATSDPRQGPNTQYF
TRBV5-6	.	TRBJ1-2	TRBD1	TGTGCCAGCAGCTGGGGACAGGGGCTGGTTGGCTACACCTTC	CASSWGQGLVGYTF